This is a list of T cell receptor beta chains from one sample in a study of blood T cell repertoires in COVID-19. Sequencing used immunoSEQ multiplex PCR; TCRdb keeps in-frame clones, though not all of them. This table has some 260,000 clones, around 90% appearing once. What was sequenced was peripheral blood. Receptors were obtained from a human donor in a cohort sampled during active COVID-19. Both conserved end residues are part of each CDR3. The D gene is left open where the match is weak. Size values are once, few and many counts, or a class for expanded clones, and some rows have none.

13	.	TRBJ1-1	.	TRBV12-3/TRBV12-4	CASRHVVEGEAFF	TGTGCCAGCAGGCACGTCGTAGAGGGTGAAGCTTTCTTT
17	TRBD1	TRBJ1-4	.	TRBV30	CAWSSTGGLVEDEKLFF	TGTGCCTGGAGTTCGACAGGGGGCTTAGTAGAGGATGAAAAACTGTTTTTT
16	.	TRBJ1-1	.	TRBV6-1	CASSKAGPPGDTEAFF	TGTGCCAGCAGTAAAGCGGGGCCGCCCGGTGACACTGAAGCTTTCTTT
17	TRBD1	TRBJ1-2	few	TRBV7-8	CASSRTPNRGLISGYTF	TGTGCCAGCAGTCGCACCCCTAACAGGGGGCTGATCAGTGGCTACACCTTC
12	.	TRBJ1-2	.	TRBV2	CASMTETYGYTF	TGTGCCAGCATGACAGAGACCTATGGCTACACCTTC
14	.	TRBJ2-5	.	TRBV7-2	CASSLGRGQETQYF	TGTGCCAGCAGCTTAGGGAGGGGGCAGGAGACCCAGTACTTC
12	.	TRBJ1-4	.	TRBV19	CASNLEGEKLFF	TGTGCCAGCAACCTCGAGGGTGAAAAACTGTTTTTT
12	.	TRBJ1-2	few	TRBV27	CASSGGGGGYTF	TGTGCCAGCAGTGGGGGAGGTGGGGGCTACACCTTC
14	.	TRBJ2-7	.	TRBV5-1	CASSLIAGSHEQYF	TGCGCCAGCAGCTTGATCGCAGGGTCCCACGAGCAGTACTTC
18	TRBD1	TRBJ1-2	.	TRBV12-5	CASGFGKIRDRGRDGYTF	TGTGCTAGTGGTTTTGGAAAGATCCGGGACAGGGGGCGCGATGGCTACACCTTC
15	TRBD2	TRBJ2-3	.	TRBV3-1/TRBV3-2	CASSQELAGSDTQYF	TGTGCCAGCAGCCAAGAGCTAGCGGGGTCAGATACGCAGTATTTT
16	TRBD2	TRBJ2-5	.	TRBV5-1	CASSLGTSGRLETQYF	TGCGCCAGCAGCTTGGGTACTAGCGGGAGGTTAGAGACCCAGTACTTC
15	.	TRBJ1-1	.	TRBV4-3	CASSPTWGQNTEAFF	TGCGCCAGCAGCCCCACTTGGGGACAGAACACTGAAGCTTTCTTT
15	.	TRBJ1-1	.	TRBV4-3	CASSQDIMAAGDAFF	TGCGCCAGCAGCCAAGATATAATGGCAGCTGGAGATGCTTTCTTT
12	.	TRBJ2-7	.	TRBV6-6	CASSRDTYEQYF	TGTGCCAGCAGTAGGGACACCTACGAGCAGTACTTC
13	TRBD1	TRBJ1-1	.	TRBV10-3	CAIGQGAETEAFF	TGTGCCATCGGACAGGGGGCAGAGACTGAAGCTTTCTTT
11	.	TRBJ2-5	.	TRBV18	CASSPSETQYF	TGTGCCAGCTCACCATCTGAGACCCAGTACTTC
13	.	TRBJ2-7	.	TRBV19	CASSTHRDYEQYF	TGTGCCAGTAGTACCCATCGAGACTACGAGCAGTACTTC
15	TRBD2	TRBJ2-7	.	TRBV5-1	CASSWTSGSSYEQYF	TGCGCCAGCAGTTGGACTAGCGGGAGCTCCTACGAGCAGTACTTC
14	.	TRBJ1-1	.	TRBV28	CASSGVSSDTEAFF	TGTGCCAGCAGCGGGGTTAGCTCGGACACTGAAGCTTTCTTT
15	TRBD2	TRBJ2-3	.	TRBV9	CASSVAGGATDTQYF	TGTGCCAGCAGCGTAGCGGGGGGAGCGACAGATACGCAGTATTTT
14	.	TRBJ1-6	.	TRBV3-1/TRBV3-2	CASSQGTDNSPLHF	TGTGCCAGCAGCCAAGGGACTGATAATTCACCCCTCCACTTT
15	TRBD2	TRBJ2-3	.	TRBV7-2	CASSLVSGGTDTQYF	TGTGCCAGCAGCTTAGTTTCGGGAGGGACAGATACGCAGTATTTT
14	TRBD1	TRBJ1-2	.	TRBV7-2	CASSLDRGNYGYTF	TGTGCCAGCAGCCTGGACAGGGGTAACTATGGCTACACCTTC
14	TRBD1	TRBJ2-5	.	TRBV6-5	CASSYRQGPETQYF	TGTGCCAGCAGTTACCGACAGGGCCCCGAGACCCAGTACTTC
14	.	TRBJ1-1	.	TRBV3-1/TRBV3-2	CASSQGGGGTEAFF	TGTGCCAGCAGCCAAGGAGGGGGGGGCACTGAAGCTTTCTTT
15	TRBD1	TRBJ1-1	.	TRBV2	CASSYRTGGTGEAFF	TGTGCCAGCAGTTATCGGACAGGGGGTACGGGTGAAGCTTTCTTT
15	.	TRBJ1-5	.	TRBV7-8	CASSLVGRADQPQHF	TGTGCCAGCAGCTTAGTTGGCAGGGCAGATCAGCCCCAGCATTTT
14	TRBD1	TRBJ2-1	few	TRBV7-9	CASSRDRTYNEQFF	TGTGCCAGCAGCAGGGACAGAACCTACAATGAGCAGTTCTTC
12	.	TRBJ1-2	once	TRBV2	CASRRGSYGYTF	TGTGCCAGCCGCCGGGGTAGCTATGGCTACACCTTC
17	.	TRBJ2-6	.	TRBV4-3	CASSHLPGSSGANVLTF	TGCGCCAGCAGCCACCTTCCGGGGTCCTCTGGGGCCAACGTCCTGACTTTC
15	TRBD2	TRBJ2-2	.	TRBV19	CASRSLAGGGGELFF	TGTGCCAGTAGGTCGCTAGCGGGGGGCGGCGGGGAGCTGTTTTTT
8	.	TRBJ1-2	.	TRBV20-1	CSATGYTF	TGCAGTGCTACAGGCTACACCTTC
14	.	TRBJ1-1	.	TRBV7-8	CASSLSIQNTEAFF	TGTGCCAGCAGCTTATCAATCCAGAACACTGAAGCTTTCTTT
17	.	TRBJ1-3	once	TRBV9	CASSFRPEEFSGNTIYF	TGTGCCAGCAGCTTCCGTCCCGAGGAGTTCTCTGGAAACACCATATATTTT
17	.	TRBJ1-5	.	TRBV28	CASSLVTWPYGNQPQHF	TGTGCCAGCAGTTTAGTGACTTGGCCTTACGGCAATCAGCCCCAGCATTTT
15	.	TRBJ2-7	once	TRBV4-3	CASSQDRELLIEQYF	TGCGCCAGCAGCCAAGACAGGGAACTTTTGATAGAGCAGTACTTC
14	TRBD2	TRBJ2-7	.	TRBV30	CAWSTGGSSYEQYF	TGTGCCTGGAGTACCGGCGGGAGTTCCTACGAGCAGTACTTC
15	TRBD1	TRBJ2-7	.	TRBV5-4	CASSIVPTGRYEQYF	TGTGCCAGCAGCATCGTACCGACAGGGCGCTACGAGCAGTACTTC
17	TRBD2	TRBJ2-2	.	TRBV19	CASSLLAGGHTTGELFF	TGTGCCAGTAGTCTCTTAGCGGGAGGCCATACCACCGGGGAGCTGTTTTTT
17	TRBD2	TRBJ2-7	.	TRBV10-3	CAISGEWAGGFSYEQYF	TGTGCCATCAGTGGCGAATGGGCGGGAGGCTTCTCCTACGAGCAGTACTTC
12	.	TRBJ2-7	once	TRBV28	CAVRRLTYEQYF	TGTGCCGTCAGGAGGCTCACCTACGAGCAGTACTTC
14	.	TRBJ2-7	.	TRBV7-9	CASSPSEGIYEQYF	TGTGCCAGCAGCCCTTCGGAGGGAATCTACGAGCAGTACTTC
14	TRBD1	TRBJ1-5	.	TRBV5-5	CASSIQGADQPQHF	TGTGCCAGCAGCATACAGGGGGCGGATCAGCCCCAGCATTTT
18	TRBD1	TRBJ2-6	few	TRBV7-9	CASSRPGTGFPGANVLTF	TGTGCCAGCAGTCGACCGGGGACAGGGTTCCCTGGGGCCAACGTCCTGACTTTC